These 27 T cell receptor beta chains share one sample of origin, sequenced in a study of CD8+ T cells in alopecia areata. As to treatment: oral pan-JAK inhibitor, 5-10 mg twice daily. RNA extraction and reverse transcription yielded cDNA as sequencing template. TCRdb's table, derived via immunoSEQ multiplex PCR, lists solely in-frame clones and lacks some. This repertoire shows roughly 100,000 clones, roughly three fifths found once; its top ten account for 16%. The specimen was CD8+ T cells sorted from blood, collected between weeks 55 and 65, from a patient treated with tofacitinib. The origin of the receptors is a human donor with alopecia areata.

The rearrangement links TRBV29-1 to TRBJ2-7; D gene ambiguous. CDR1 is SQVTM and CDR2 is ANQGSEA in the germline V gene. The V and J ends lost 3 bases and 0 bases respectively, with 9 bases between them. The CDR3 length is 13 residues. CDR3 protein: CSVDLGSSYEQYF. The CDR3 region has the DNA TGCAGCGTTGATTTGGGAAGCTCCTACGAGCAGTACTTC.

The chain links TRBV10-3 to TRBJ2-1, with 8 bases matching TRBD2. Unmatched junction bases numbered 1, after V lost 6 bases and J lost 3 bases. The germline CDR1 and CDR2 sequences are ENHRY and SYGVKD. The CDR3 sequence is 13 residues long. CDR3 amino acids: CAIRTSDYNEQFF. The CDR3 DNA sequence: TGTGCCATCAGGACTAGCGACTACAATGAGCAGTTCTTC.

This chain uses TRBV29-1 with TRBJ1-1, with 9 bases that match TRBD1. This CDR3 spans 12 amino acids. Per the germline V gene, CDR1 is SQVTM and CDR2 is ANQGSEA. The V and J ends lost 4 bases and 6 bases, in that order; junction bases with no gene match: 3. CDR3 sequence: CSVVTGGSEAFF. CDR3 coding DNA: TGCAGCGTTGTAACAGGGGGCTCTGAAGCTTTCTTT.

The chain has TRBV5-1 and TRBJ1-1, with 7 bases matching TRBD1. The V and J ends lost 0 bases and 1 base, in that order; junction bases with no gene match: 3. CDR1 SGHRS and CDR2 YFSETQ come from the germline V gene. The CDR3 is made up of 15 amino acids. CDR3 sequence reads: CASSLAGTANTEAFF. Here the CDR3 DNA reads TGCGCCAGCAGCTTGGCGGGGACAGCGAACACTGAAGCTTTCTTT.

This chain joins TRBV6-5 and TRBJ1-5, with 7 bases lining up with TRBD1. The CDR3 extends over 15 amino acids. From germline, CDR1 is MNHEY and CDR2 SVGAGI. V trimming: 3 bases; J trimming: 5 bases; junction bases outside the gene matches: 7. As DNA, the CDR3 is TGTGCCAGCAGTTATCAGGGGGGGTTAGATCAGCCCCAGCATTTT. It encodes CASSYQGGLDQPQHF.

This chain joins TRBV7-3 and TRBJ2-1; 11 bases line up with TRBD1. The trim removed 5 bases at V and 3 bases at J, leaving 6 bases unmatched. This CDR3 has 16 residues. CDR1 is SGHTA and CDR2 is FQGTGA in the germline V gene. The CDR3, as DNA: TGTGCCAGCAGCCAGGACAGGGGGCAAAACTACAATGAGCAGTTCTTC. This encodes CASSQDRGQNYNEQFF. Variable domain in full (rest from reference TRBV7-3 and TRBJ2-1): GAGVSQTPSNKVTEKGKYVELRCDPISGHTALYWYRQSLGQGPEFLIYFQGTGAADDSGLPNDRFFAVRPEGSVSTLKIQRTERGDSAVYLCASSQDRGQNYNEQFFGPGTRLTVL.

The genes are TRBV5-6 and TRBJ1-5; 9 bases are shared with TRBD1. Trimming cost V 7 bases and J 0 bases; bases outside gene matches: 8. Germline V CDR1 and CDR2: SGHDT, YYEEEE. The CDR3 extends over 16 amino acids. The CDR3 DNA is TGTGCCAGCGACCGGGACAGGGAAGGTAGCAATCAGCCCCAGCATTTT. Protein product: CASDRDREGSNQPQHF.

The chain has TRBV27 and TRBJ2-1, with TRBD2 matching 9 bases. This CDR3 has 14 residues. Germline CDR1 reads MNHEY; CDR2 reads SMNVEV (reference sequence). V lost 8 bases to trimming and J lost 4 bases; unmatched junction nucleotides: 6. CDR3 protein: CASFAGGPYNEQFF. The CDR3 nucleotides are TGTGCCAGCTTCGCGGGGGGGCCTTACAATGAGCAGTTCTTC.

This chain connects TRBV30 to TRBJ1-1; D call uncertain. Trimming pared 7 bases from V and 6 bases from J, leaving 15 bases between. The germline V gene encodes CDR1 GTSNPN and CDR2 SVGIG (reference sequence). This CDR3 comprises 12 residues. The CDR3: CALFGGKAEAFF. The CDR3, as DNA: TGTGCCTTGTTCGGCGGTAAGGCTGAAGCTTTCTTT.

The rearrangement uses TRBV30 and TRBJ2-7; 8 bases match TRBD1. Looked up from germline, CDR1 is GTSNPN and CDR2 is SVGIG (reference sequence). Trimming at V came to 4 bases and at J to 3 bases, leaving 11 bases not matched to a gene. The CDR3 consists of 15 residues. This chain's CDR3 is CAWTGLQGENYEQYF. In DNA form, the CDR3 reads TGTGCCTGGACGGGGCTACAGGGGGAAAACTACGAGCAGTACTTC.

CDR3 sequence reads: CASSPRTNEQFF. The CDR3 DNA reads TGTGCCAGCAGCCCCCGAACGAATGAGCAGTTCTTC. V is TRBV7-9 and J is TRBJ2-1; no definite D call. This CDR3 has 12 residues. Germline CDR1 SEHNR, CDR2 FQNEAQ (reference sequence). Trimming pared 5 bases from V and 7 bases from J, leaving 9 bases between. Combining the CDR3 with reference TRBV7-9 and TRBJ2-1 gives the whole variable domain DTGVSQNPRHKITKRGQNVTFRCDPISEHNRLYWYRQTLGQGPEFLTYFQNEAQLEKSRLLSDRFSAERPKGSFSTLEIQRTEQGDSAMYLCASSPRTNEQFFGPGTRLTVL.

V gene TRBV5-4 combines with J gene TRBJ2-7, with 15 bases identical to TRBD2. The CDR3 runs 17 residues. V trimming: 3 bases; J trimming: 5 bases; junction bases outside the gene matches: 9. CDR1 is SGHNT, CDR2 YYREEE, per germline (reference sequence). Here the CDR3 reads CASSCISGLAGGHEQYF. CDR3 DNA sequence: TGTGCCAGCAGCTGTATATCGGGACTAGCGGGGGGACACGAGCAGTACTTC.

V gene TRBV7-9 combines with J gene TRBJ1-6, with D hard to call. V was trimmed by 0 bases and J by 7 bases, leaving 1 base between them. Germline-derived CDR1 and CDR2 are SEHNR and FQNEAQ (reference sequence). There are 12 residues in the CDR3. This CDR3 reads CASSLANSPLHF. As DNA, the CDR3 is TGTGCCAGCAGCTTAGCGAATTCACCCCTCCACTTT.

This clone was seen more than once but under ten times. The chain links TRBV30 to TRBJ2-1; possibly TRBD1 for D (6 bases). Trimming shortened V by 1 base and J by 2 bases, and 9 bases separated the two germline ends. Germline V CDR1 and CDR2: GTSNPN, SVGIG (reference sequence). This CDR3 has 14 amino acids. CDR3 loop: CAWSGGTPYNEQFF. As DNA, the CDR3 is TGTGCCTGGAGTGGGGGGACACCCTACAATGAGCAGTTCTTC.

This clone has just a few counts. The V gene is TRBV4-1, the J gene TRBJ2-1; D call uncertain. This CDR3 region has 12 residues. Germline values: CDR1 MGHRA, CDR2 YSYEKL. Trimming removed 4 bases from V and 8 bases from J, with 9 bases in between. As DNA, the CDR3 is TGCGCCAGCAGCCCAAATAATTATGAGCAGTTCTTC. Amino acid sequence: CASSPNNYEQFF.

This clone was counted between two and nine times. The chain couples TRBV5-6 to TRBJ2-3; no reliable D call. The germline CDR1 and CDR2 sequences are SGHDT and YYEEEE. V lost 4 bases, J lost 5 bases, and 8 bases lay in between. The CDR3 runs 12 residues. DNA of the CDR3: TGTGCCAGCAGCCACGGGCAAGATACGCAGTATTTT. This translates into CASSHGQDTQYF.

J is TRBJ2-7 and V is TRBV15; 7 positions match TRBD1. Germline V CDR1 and CDR2: LNHNV, YYDKDF (reference sequence). There are 13 residues in the CDR3. The J segment lost 3 bases and the V segment lost 5 bases, leaving 4 bases of the junction unmatched. The CDR3 DNA follows: TGTGCCACCAGCGTCAGGGGGTTCTACGAGCAGTACTTC. This codes for CATSVRGFYEQYF.

This clone has just a few counts. The chain couples TRBV7-9 to TRBJ1-2; D call uncertain. This CDR3 comprises 14 residues. Germline values: CDR1 SEHNR, CDR2 FQNEAQ (reference sequence). V shed 0 bases and J shed 3 bases, with 8 bases lying between them. CDR3 residues: CASSLADEDYGYTF. The CDR3 nucleotides read TGTGCCAGCAGCTTAGCAGATGAAGACTATGGCTACACCTTC.

The chain combines TRBV4-1 with TRBJ1-1, with 9 bases aligning to TRBD1. CDR3 length equals 15 residues. CDR1 and CDR2 (germline): MGHRA, YSYEKL. Losses at the gene ends were 1 base for V and 5 bases for J; bases not matched to a gene: 5. Written as DNA, the CDR3 is TGCGCCAGCAGCCAAGTACAGGGGGCTGGGACTGAAGCTTTCTTT. Translated: CASSQVQGAGTEAFF.

This chain uses TRBV2 with TRBJ2-2; no definite D call. Between the trimmed V and J ends, which lost 5 bases and 4 bases, there was a span of 2 bases. Germline V gives CDR1 SNHLY, CDR2 FYNNEI. The CDR3 spans 11 residues. The CDR3 DNA is TGTGCCAGCAGTACCACCGGGGAGCTGTTTTTT. It encodes CASSTTGELFF.

About this clone itself: The sample contains more than one DNA sequence encoding this CDR3. The CDR3 here is CSVPGQGYEQYF. CDR3 nucleotide sequence: TGCAGCGTGCCGGGACAGGGCTACGAGCAGTACTTC. This rearrangement joins TRBV29-1 to TRBJ2-7; 9 bases match TRBD1. With V trimmed by 6 bases and J by 3 bases, 3 bases remained unmatched. Germline assignment: CDR1 SQVTM and CDR2 ANQGSEA. The CDR3 is 12 residues long.

This clone came up a few times. The chain is built from TRBV12-5 and TRBJ2-3; D not resolved. Germline CDR1 and CDR2: LGHNT and FRNRAP. V was shortened by 5 bases and J by 0 bases, with 3 bases between the two germline ends. The CDR3 is made up of 12 amino acids. The CDR3 reads CASGSSTDTQYF. CDR3 bases: TGTGCTAGTGGTAGTAGCACAGATACGCAGTATTTT. Full variable domain (missing parts from reference TRBV12-5 and TRBJ2-3): DARVTQTPRHKVTEMGQEVTMRCQPILGHNTVFWYRQTMMQGLELLAYFRNRAPLDDSGMPKDRFSAEMPDATLATLKIQPSEPRDSAVYFCASGSSTDTQYFGPGTRLTVL.

V and J are TRBV11-2 and TRBJ2-1; 10 positions match TRBD2. Unmatched junction bases numbered 3, after V lost 5 bases and J lost 2 bases. The CDR3 length is 15 residues. Germline-derived CDR1 and CDR2 are SGHAT and FQNNGV. This chain's CDR3 is CASSQSGGAYNEQFF. CDR3 coding DNA: TGTGCCAGCAGCCAGAGCGGGGGGGCCTACAATGAGCAGTTCTTC.

This clone was counted between two and nine times. The rearrangement uses TRBV6-1 and TRBJ2-4; maybe TRBD2 (6 bases). This CDR3 has 12 residues. The V end was cut by 7 bases, the J end by 6 bases, with 10 bases between. Germline CDR1 MNHNS, CDR2 SASEGT. CDR3 sequence reads: CASTGVGNIQYF. The CDR3 nucleotides are TGTGCCAGCACGGGGGTGGGAAACATTCAGTACTTC.

The chain has TRBV6-5 and TRBJ2-7; 7 nucleotides agree with TRBD1. Unmatched junction bases numbered 9, after V lost 6 bases and J lost 4 bases. The CDR3 totals 14 residues. The germline CDR1 and CDR2 sequences are MNHEY and SVGAGI. CDR3 protein: CASRSTGTSYEQYF. CDR3 DNA: TGTGCCAGCAGATCGACAGGGACGTCATACGAGCAGTACTTC.

This clone was picked up many times. The chain links TRBV2 to TRBJ2-3, with D maybe TRBD2 (6 bases). The CDR3 runs to 15 residues. Per the germline V gene, CDR1 is SNHLY and CDR2 is FYNNEI. Trimming cost V 8 bases and J 0 bases, with 15 bases left between them. CDR3 nucleotides: TGTGCCAGCCAGGGACTTCCCACCAGCACAGATACGCAGTATTTT. It is translated as CASQGLPTSTDTQYF. Full variable domain (missing parts from reference TRBV2 and TRBJ2-3): EPEVTQTPSHQVTQMGQEVILRCVPISNHLYFYWYRQILGQKVEFLVSFYNNEISEKSEIFDDQFSVERPDGSNFTLKIRSTKLEDSAMYFCASQGLPTSTDTQYFGPGTRLTVL.

The V call is TRBV7-9, the J call TRBJ2-5; tentatively, D is TRBD1 (6 bases). The J call is in doubt because the DNA end fits TRBJ2-7 better. CDR3 length: 14 amino acids. Germline V gives CDR1 SEHNR, CDR2 FQNEAQ (reference sequence). The CDR3 loop reads CASSSPLGAGEQYF. The CDR3, as DNA: TGTGCCAGCAGCTCCCCCTTGGGGGCAGGCGAGCAGTACTTC.